One and the same sample provided the 21 T cell receptor beta chains below, sequenced in a study of esophageal squamous cell carcinoma under preoperative chemotherapy. A single record per CDR3 protein comes from TCRdb applying MiXCR to the PCR reads. Of about 9,300 distinct CDR3 sequences in the sample, roughly half were seen once. Time point given: after preoperative PTX-NDP chemotherapy. Sample collection occurred from a patient given preoperative chemotherapy. The receptors derive from a human donor with esophageal squamous cell carcinoma. The donor label of this sample is uncertain.

This clonotype occurred a few times. The V call is TRBV19, the J call TRBJ2-1, with 9 bases identical to TRBD1. Germline V CDR1 and CDR2: LNHDA, SQIVND (reference sequence). This CDR3 region has 16 residues. Trimming removed 3 bases from V and 3 bases from J; junction bases left unmatched: 6. CDR3 region: CASSIGRDRDYNEQFF. CDR3 DNA: TGTGCCAGTAGTATCGGCCGGGACAGGGACTACAATGAGCAGTTCTTC.

This chain uses TRBV12-3 or TRBV12-4 with TRBJ2-1, with 8 bases fitting TRBD2. The end of the DNA fits TRBJ2-7 better, so the J call may be wrong. The CDR3 spans 15 residues. DNA for the CDR3: TGTGCCAGGGGTCTAGGAGCGGGAGATCCAGATACGCAGTACTTC. Encoded protein: CARGLGAGDPDTQYF.

The chain recombines TRBV6-1 with TRBJ1-1, with 8 nucleotides matching TRBD1. V gave up 5 bases and J gave up 3 bases; unmatched junction bases: 2. Germline CDR1 and CDR2: MNHNS and SASEGT. The CDR3 covers 13 residues. The CDR3 is CASSRTGHTEAFF. The CDR3 DNA sequence: TGTGCCAGCAGTCGGACAGGGCACACTGAAGCTTTCTTT.

This clonotype has a count of ten or more. One base away lies a much larger clone, so this may be a sequencing read error. The chain recombines TRBV7-8 with TRBJ2-1, with 11 bases aligning to TRBD1. The CDR3 loop spans 16 amino acids. Germline V gives CDR1 SGHVS, CDR2 FQNEAQ. V dropped 4 bases and J dropped 10; count of bases not matched to a gene: 12. The CDR3: CASSSGTGGTSYEQFF. In DNA, the CDR3 is TGTGCCAGCAGCTCCGGGACAGGGGGAACCTCGTACGAGCAGTTCTTC.

This chain uses TRBV6-1 with TRBJ2-4; TRBD1 matches 8 bases. Judging by the DNA end, TRBJ2-5 fits better; the J call may be wrong. The length of the CDR3 is 14 residues. Germline CDR1 MNHNS, CDR2 SASEGT. CDR3 DNA sequence: TGTGCCAGCAGAAGGACAGGGATTGTGGAGACCCAGTACTTC. Translating gives CASRRTGIVETQYF.

Remarks on this clonotype: One junction end does not reproduce the germline sequence, and a read error may be involved. The chain links TRBV3-1 to TRBJ2-4; D possibly corresponds to TRBD2 (5 bases). TRBJ2-5 matches the DNA end more closely, so the J call is doubtful. The CDR3 covers 14 residues. CDR1 is LGHDT and CDR2 is YNNKEL in the germline V gene (reference sequence). CDR3 in DNA: TGTGCGAGCATCGGAGGCCATGCGCAGGAGACCCAGTACTTC. Encoded protein: CASIGGHAQETQYF.

Worth noting for this clonotype: Its ends do not fully match the called genes, so a read error is possible. This chain uses TRBV7-2 with TRBJ2-3, with D possibly TRBD1 on 6 matching bases. The germline V gene encodes CDR1 SGHTA and CDR2 FQGNSA. CDR3 length: 14 residues. The CDR3 DNA reads TGTGCCAGCAGCGCCGCTGGGGGCACAGGTGCGCAGTTTTTT. Translated, it gives CASSAAGGTGAQFF.

This clonotype has a count of ten or more. This chain uses TRBV4-1 with TRBJ2-1, with 13 bases lining up with TRBD2. This CDR3 has 16 amino acids. Per the germline V gene, CDR1 is MGHRA and CDR2 is YSYEKL. V lost 4 bases to trimming and J lost 10 bases; unmatched junction nucleotides: 10. CDR3 DNA sequence: TGCGCCAGCAGCCGGAGGGAAGGACTAGCGGGAGCCGAGCAGTTCTTC. Translated: CASSRREGLAGAEQFF.

V is TRBV6-1 and J is TRBJ2-5; 7 bases align to TRBD2. The tail of the sequence fits TRBJ2-3 better, so the J call may be wrong. Germline CDR1 and CDR2: MNHNS and SASEGT. The CDR3 runs to 15 residues. The CDR3, as DNA: TGTGCCAGCAAACGGGGCGGGAGCACCAAAGATACGCAGTATTTT. Translated, it gives CASKRGGSTKDTQYF.

The chain has TRBV6-1 and TRBJ1-4; TRBD1 aligns across 8 bases. The CDR3 is 13 residues long. The germline V gene encodes CDR1 MNHNS and CDR2 SASEGT. J was trimmed by 5 bases and V by 9 bases; bases with no gene match: 5. The CDR3 is CASKRQGNEKLFF. CDR3 in DNA: TGTGCCAGTAAGAGACAGGGGAATGAAAAACTGTTTTTT.

Comment on this clonotype: At one of its ends the junction is not consistent with the germline gene, which may arise from a read error. The chain links TRBV6-1 to TRBJ2-3; no reliable D call. The CDR3 is 13 residues long. The V gene's germline CDR1 is MNHNS and CDR2 SASEGT. The CDR3 loop reads CARGWSAKDTQYF. CDR3 coding DNA: TGTGCCAGGGGGTGGAGTGCCAAAGATACGCAGTACTTT.

This chain uses TRBV20-1 with TRBJ2-1, with TRBD2 matching 12 bases. The J call is in doubt because the DNA end fits TRBJ2-7 better. CDR3 length: 15 amino acids. The germline CDR1 and CDR2 sequences are DFQATT and SNEGSKA (reference sequence). CDR3 bases: TGCAGTGCGCGCCGACTAGCGGGAGTGCCAAATGAGCAGTACTTC. This gives the protein CSARRLAGVPNEQYF.

In the case of this clonotype: A junction end diverges from the germline sequence, so it may reflect a read error. The chain links TRBV7-7 to TRBJ2-1, with TRBD2 identical over 12 bases. Germline CDR1 SSHAT, CDR2 FNYEAQ (reference sequence). The CDR3 sequence is 16 residues long. For the CDR3, the DNA is TGTGCTAGCAGCTTAGATGCTAGCGGGAGGGCGAATGAGCAGTTCTTC. Its protein is CASSLDASGRANEQFF.

About this clonotype: Since no conserved phenylalanine or tryptophan closes the CDR3, a read error is the likely cause. The DNA is omitted, as the CDR3 cannot be located on it reliably, and the CDR3 follows TCRdb's listing. The chain recombines TRBV6-5 with TRBJ2-3. The CDR3 totals 14 residues, both ends included. Germline loops: CDR1 MNHEY, CDR2 SVGAGI. CDR3 sequence reads: CASSFRDRQETQYL.

Points on this clonotype: Without the conserved terminal phenylalanine or tryptophan, this CDR3 likely stems from a read error. No DNA is shown, since the ends of the CDR3 on it are uncertain; the CDR3 is the one TCRdb lists. The rearrangement links TRBV6-1 to TRBJ2-3; the D call of TRBD2 is as the table states it, not checked on the DNA. The CDR3 extends over 16 residues, inclusive of both ends. Germline V CDR1 and CDR2: MNHNS, SASEGT. The CDR3 spells CASSESLAGDEQYFGP.

The chain carries TRBV7-3 and TRBJ2-4; TRBD1 or TRBD2 may be the D gene (7 bases each). This CDR3 is 17 amino acids long. Between the trimmed V and J ends, which lost 11 bases and 13 bases, there was a span of 36 bases. From germline, CDR1 is SGHTA and CDR2 FQGTGA. This CDR3 reads CALQGRGGGGDKEIQYF. The DNA for the CDR3 is TGTGCCTTACAGGGGCGGGGAGGGGGGGGTGACAAAGAGATCCAGTACTTC.

In its sample, this clonotype was seen many times. V usage is TRBV6-1 and J usage is TRBJ2-7, with D tentatively TRBD2 (5 bases). Trimming removed 5 bases at V and 3 bases at J, with 17 bases between. The CDR3 covers 15 residues. CDR1 is MNHNS and CDR2 is SASEGT in the germline V gene. In nucleotides, the CDR3 is TGTGCCAGCAGTCGCCTTAGCGAGGTGAGCTACGAGCAGTACTTC. It translates to CASSRLSEVSYEQYF.

This clonotype was seen ten or more times. The rearrangement links TRBV6-6 to TRBJ2-1; tentatively, D is TRBD2 (6 bases). V shed 0 bases and J shed 8 bases, with 8 bases lying between them. The CDR3 covers 13 residues. Germline V gives CDR1 MNHNY, CDR2 SVGAGI (reference sequence). The CDR3 DNA is TGTGCCAGCAGTTACTCAGGGGAGGATGAGCAGTTCTTC. Translated: CASSYSGEDEQFF.

Of note for this clonotype: A junction boundary mismatches the germline segment, possibly from a read error. The V gene is TRBV6-1, the J gene TRBJ2-3, with D perhaps matching TRBD1 or TRBD2 (6 bases each). Germline assignment: CDR1 MNHNS and CDR2 SASEGT. The CDR3 is 17 amino acids. The CDR3 DNA is TGTGCCAGCAGTCGATCCCAGGGGTGGGAGGCCGCAGATACGCAGTACTTT. It yields the protein CASSRSQGWEAADTQYF.

This chain joins TRBV25-1 and TRBJ2-3; possibly TRBD2 for D (6 bases). This CDR3 comprises 16 residues. V lost 7 bases and J lost 0, with 17 bases in between. Germline V gene data show CDR1 as MGHDK and CDR2 as SYGVNS. The CDR3 is CASTEGGAVSTDTQYF. The DNA of the CDR3 is TGTGCCAGCACCGAAGGAGGGGCTGTGAGCACAGATACGCAGTATTTT.

This clonotype came up once. The chain carries TRBV6-1 and TRBJ2-1; possible D gene TRBD2, 7 bases. Germline V gives CDR1 MNHNS, CDR2 SASEGT. This CDR3 region has 15 residues. With 4 bases removed from V and 6 bases from J, the gap between germline ends came to 16 bases. CDR3 loop: CASSVGGGTFNEQFF. CDR3 sequence (DNA): TGTGCCAGCAGTGTTGGGGGGGGGACATTCAATGAGCAGTTCTTC.